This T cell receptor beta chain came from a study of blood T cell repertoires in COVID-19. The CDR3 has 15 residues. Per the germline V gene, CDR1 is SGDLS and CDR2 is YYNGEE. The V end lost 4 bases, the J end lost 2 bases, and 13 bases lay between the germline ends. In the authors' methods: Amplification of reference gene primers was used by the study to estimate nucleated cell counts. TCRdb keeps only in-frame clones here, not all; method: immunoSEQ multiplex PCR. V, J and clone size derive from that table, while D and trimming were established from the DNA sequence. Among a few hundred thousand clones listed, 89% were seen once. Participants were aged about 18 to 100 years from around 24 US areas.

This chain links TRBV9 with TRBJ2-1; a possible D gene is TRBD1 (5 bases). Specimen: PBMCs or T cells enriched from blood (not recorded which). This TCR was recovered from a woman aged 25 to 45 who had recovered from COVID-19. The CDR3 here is CASSLIQGPYNEQFF. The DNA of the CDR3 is TGTGCCAGCAGCCTAATCCAGGGTCCCTACAATGAGCAGTTCTTC.